The rows below give T cell receptor beta chains drawn from one sample of a study of CD8 T cells in ankylosing spondylitis. TCRdb fed the 5' RACE reads into MiXCR, producing one record per CDR3 protein. This sample has around 450,000 distinct CDR3 sequences, with roughly a quarter found just once. The sequenced sample was blood, either unsorted or a sorted T cell fraction (not recorded which). The receptors derive from a male donor with ankylosing spondylitis. Both conserved end residues are part of each CDR3. D genes are given only for firm matches. A clone size is listed for some rows: how often the clone was seen (once, few, many), or a class if it is expanded.

cdr3_aa	cdr3_nt	v_call	clone_size	j_call	d_call
CSAEGMGGFVDEQFF	TGCAGTGCTGAAGGGATGGGCGGGTTTGTGGATGAGCAGTTCTTC	TRBV20-1	few	TRBJ2-1	-
CSAAEVAGEPDGELFF	TGCAGTGCAGCGGAGGTAGCGGGAGAACCGGACGGGGAGCTGTTTTTT	TRBV20-1	few	TRBJ2-2	TRBD2
CASSPPASWEQYF	TGTGCCAGCTCACCACCGGCAAGTTGGGAGCAGTACTTC	TRBV18	-	TRBJ2-7	-
CASRGTGDDDQPQHF	TGTGCCAGCAGGGGGACAGGGGACGACGATCAGCCCCAGCATTTT	TRBV12-3/TRBV12-4	many	TRBJ1-5	TRBD1
CASSYQGRSGYTF	TGTGCCAGCAGCTACCAGGGGCGAAGTGGCTACACCTTC	TRBV5-5	few	TRBJ1-2	-
CASSRSGNTGELFF	TGCGCCAGCAGCCGTAGCGGCAACACCGGGGAGCTGTTTTTT	TRBV4-1	few	TRBJ2-2	-
CASSPELLARTDTQYF	TGTGCCAGCAGCCCCGAGTTACTAGCCCGGACAGATACGCAGTATTTT	TRBV4-2	-	TRBJ2-3	-
CASSPGGQGNTEAFF	TGTGCCAGCAGTCCGGGGGGACAGGGGAACACTGAAGCTTTCTTT	TRBV12-3/TRBV12-4	-	TRBJ1-1	TRBD1
CSARRVPNEKLFF	TGCAGTGCTAGACGGGTACCTAATGAAAAACTGTTTTTT	TRBV20-1	-	TRBJ1-4	-
CASSEYEKLFF	TGTGCCAGCAGTGAATATGAAAAACTGTTTTTT	TRBV2	-	TRBJ1-4	-
CASTPSRWRDRADTQYF	TGTGCCAGCACCCCGTCGCGGTGGCGGGATCGCGCAGATACGCAGTATTTT	TRBV7-9	few	TRBJ2-3	-
CASSLMESTEAFF	TGTGCCAGCAGCCTTATGGAGAGCACTGAAGCTTTCTTT	TRBV3-1	-	TRBJ1-1	-
CASSPRGTRSSYEQYF	TGTGCCAGCAGCCCTCGTGGGACTCGTAGCTCCTACGAGCAGTACTTC	TRBV7-2	once	TRBJ2-7	-
CSVARTGDNEKLFF	TGCAGCGTTGCTAGGACAGGGGATAATGAAAAACTGTTTTTT	TRBV29-1	once	TRBJ1-4	TRBD1
CASSEERNTEAFF	TGTGCCAGCAGTGAAGAGAGGAACACTGAAGCTTTCTTT	TRBV2	-	TRBJ1-1	-
CASSSSTYDPESTDTQYF	TGCGCCAGCAGCTCGTCGACTTACGACCCAGAGAGCACAGATACGCAGTATTTT	TRBV5-1	few	TRBJ2-3	-
CSVGAGAWETQYF	TGCAGTGTAGGAGCGGGAGCTTGGGAGACCCAGTACTTC	TRBV20-1	-	TRBJ2-5	TRBD2
CASSPYRAMDTEAFF	TGTGCCAGCTCACCATACAGGGCGATGGACACTGAAGCTTTCTTT	TRBV18	few	TRBJ1-1	-
CASSASAYNEQFF	TGTGCCAGCAGCGCCTCAGCGTACAATGAGCAGTTCTTC	TRBV7-9	-	TRBJ2-1	-
CASSRDTEAFF	TGTGCCAGCAGCAGGGATACTGAAGCTTTCTTT	TRBV7-9	many	TRBJ1-1	-
CASELKGAGGELFF	TGTGCCAGCGAACTAAAGGGGGCTGGCGGGGAGCTGTTTTTT	TRBV7-9	-	TRBJ2-2	TRBD1
CAISDPAYNEQFF	TGTGCCATCAGTGACCCGGCTTACAATGAGCAGTTCTTC	TRBV10-3	-	TRBJ2-1	-